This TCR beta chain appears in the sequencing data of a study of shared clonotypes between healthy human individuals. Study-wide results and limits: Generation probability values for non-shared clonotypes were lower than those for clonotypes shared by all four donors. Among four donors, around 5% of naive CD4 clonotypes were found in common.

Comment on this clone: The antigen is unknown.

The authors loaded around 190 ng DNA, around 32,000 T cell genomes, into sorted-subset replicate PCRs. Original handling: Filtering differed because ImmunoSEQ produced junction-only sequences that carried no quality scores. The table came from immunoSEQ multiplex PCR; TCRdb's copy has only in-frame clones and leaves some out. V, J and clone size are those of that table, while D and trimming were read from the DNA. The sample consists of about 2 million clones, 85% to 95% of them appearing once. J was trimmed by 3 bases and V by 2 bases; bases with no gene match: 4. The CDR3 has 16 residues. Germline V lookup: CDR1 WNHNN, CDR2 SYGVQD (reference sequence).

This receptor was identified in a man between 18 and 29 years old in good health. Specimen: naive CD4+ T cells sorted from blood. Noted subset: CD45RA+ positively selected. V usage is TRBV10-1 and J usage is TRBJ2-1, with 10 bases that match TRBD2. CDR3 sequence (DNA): TGCGCCAGCAGTGAGGAAGGGACTAGCGACTACAATGAGCAGTTCTTC. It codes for CASSEEGTSDYNEQFF.